The clone carrying this T cell receptor beta chain has at least ten counts. There are 11 residues in the CDR3. Per germline, CDR1 DFQATT and CDR2 SNEGSKA (reference sequence). Trimming took 5 bases from V and 4 from J, leaving 9 bases between them. Over 18 months, lack of ophthalmopathy progression marked Graves' hyperthyroidism as stable. The data derive from a study of T cells in Graves' hyperthyroidism and ophthalmopathy. Researchers took RNA transcripts and amplified the TCR beta CDR3 regions from them. During a first-round RT-PCR of the TCR CDR3, the HTBI primer set was used. TCRdb fed the multiplex PCR reads into MiXCR, producing one record per CDR3 protein. The data show around 800,000 distinct CDR3 sequences, 38% seen once.

Specimen: blood. This sequence originates from a young man with Graves' hyperthyroidism. This chain links TRBV20-1 with TRBJ2-7; D unclear. CDR3 sequence reads: CSAALGYEQYF. The DNA for the CDR3 is TGCAGTGCTGCCTTAGGGTACGAGCAGTACTTC.